What follows are 3 T cell receptor beta chains derived from one specimen sequenced in a study of tumor and adjacent non-tumor tissue in lung cancer. A modified ARM-PCR protocol with three rounds of nested PCR amplified TCRbeta. MiXCR was run by TCRdb on the multiplex PCR reads, yielding one entry per CDR3 protein. Counted here are about 79,000 distinct CDR3 sequences, 72% occurring once; the ten biggest clones make up approximately 9%. The template was RNA from unsorted bulk tissue. Sequencing used lung tumor tissue. The receptor source for this set is a woman aged 40-49 years with non-small cell lung cancer.

The chain has TRBV6-5 and TRBJ2-1; tentatively, D is TRBD1 (5 bases). The CDR3 extends over 15 amino acids. V lost 5 bases and J 6 bases, leaving 17 bases between the germline ends. Germline CDR1 is MNHEY and CDR2 is SVGAGI. DNA of the CDR3: TGTGCCAGCAGTCACAGGACGGGTGTTGTCAATGAGCAGTTCTTC. Amino acids: CASSHRTGVVNEQFF.

This clonotype occurred a few times. With a much larger clone just one base away, this may be a read error. The V and J genes are TRBV5-4 and TRBJ1-1, with 8 bases matching TRBD1. In germline, CDR1 is SGHNT, CDR2 YYREEE (reference sequence). The CDR3 spans 14 residues. With 7 bases clipped from V and 2 bases from J, the junction kept 7 bases outside the gene matches. This CDR3 is CASGTGGSNTEAFF. CDR3 bases: TGTGCCAGCGGAACAGGGGGGTCTAACACTGAAGCTTTCTTT.

As to this clonotype: At one end, the junction sequence differs from germline, possibly due to a read error. The genes are TRBV12-3 or TRBV12-4 and TRBJ2-2; either TRBD1 or TRBD2 may supply D (5 bases each). The CDR3 is 13 residues long. This CDR3 reads CDSSRQSTRELFF. The CDR3 region has the DNA TGTGACAGCAGCAGACAGTCCACCAGGGAGCTGTTTTTC.